This T cell receptor (beta chain) comes out of a study of OX40 agonist ivuxolimab in advanced cancers. At the level of the study: Patients in dose escalation had liver, melanoma, kidney or head and neck cancers. More than 35% of patients had received prior checkpoint inhibitor therapy. General study results and limits: Average numbers of expanded clones were greater in CD8+ T cells than in CD4+.

The method was immunoSEQ multiplex PCR; TCRdb's version includes in-frame clones alone and lacks a portion of them. The sample includes tens of thousands of clones, more than 65% of them seen just once. CDR3 length: 18 amino acids. A remark on this clone: Its antigen remains unidentified.

Sequenced here: CD4+ or CD8+ T cells sorted from blood, sampled in a trial of the OX40 agonist ivuxolimab. The origin of this receptor is an adult with an advanced solid tumor such as melanoma, head and neck, liver or kidney cancer. This chain joins TRBV21-1 and TRBJ1-2; TRBD1 is the table's D call and was not checked against the DNA. TRBV21-1 is listed as a pseudogene. The CDR3 spells CASSKVPRQRPFNYGYTF. DNA of the CDR3: TGTGCCAGCAGCAAAGTCCCGCGACAGAGACCTTTCAACTATGGCTACACCTTC.